Sequencing of this TCR beta chain was carried out in a study of vaccination effects on CD4 cells after COVID-19. Findings and limits, study-wide: Spike-reactive clones present post-vaccine in convalescents were predominantly new vaccine-induced clones.

Germline CDR1 is SGHRS and CDR2 is YFSETQ. The CDR3 spans 16 residues. The germline V and J ends were trimmed by 1 base and 0 bases, with 8 bases remaining between them. Before sequencing took place, the ViraFEST assay used viral peptide pools to expand antigen-specific CD4+ T cells. An approximately nine-day culture period preceded the isolation of CD4+ T cells. PCR-confirmed SARS-CoV-2 infection occurred in the person between March and December 2020. The negative control condition used HIV-1 Nef peptides. Replacing half the medium with IL-2 medium was done on days 3 and 7. Clones were sequenced by immunoSEQ multiplex PCR, and TCRdb holds only the in-frame ones, with some missing. This sample has 55,000 to 90,000 clones, with around 70% found just once. A word on this clone: Its specificity is not known.

The sequencing here drew on CD4+ T cells from PBMCs cultured with HIV peptides, taken before COVID-19 vaccination. Subset defined: HIV-1 Nef peptide pool negative control/reference culture. The receptor was isolated from a human donor who had a prior SARS-CoV-2 infection. This chain joins TRBV5-1 and TRBJ2-6; maybe TRBD1 (5 bases). The CDR3, as DNA: TGCGCCAGCAGCTTGCGACAGATCTCTGGGGCCAACGTCCTGACTTTC. It encodes CASSLRQISGANVLTF.